The clone carrying this T cell receptor beta chain appeared a few times. Its antigen remains unknown. The data were taken from a study of beta chain features in type 1 diabetes. Findings and caveats of the study: Type 1 diabetes patients showed a moderate but significant shortening of TCRB CDR3s in all four CD4+ subsets. TCRB repertoires of naive, central memory and Treg cells appeared more similar among patients than among healthy donors.

The CDR3 loop spans 15 amino acids. Germline CDR1 reads LNHDA; CDR2 reads SQIVND (reference sequence). V lost 3 bases to trimming and J lost 3 bases; unmatched junction nucleotides: 5. The study reverse transcribed the entire isolated RNA, so it sequenced expressed TCRB transcripts. The assay was immunoSEQ multiplex PCR, and TCRdb's table has in-frame clones only and misses some. The sample has about 700,000 clones, roughly 13% seen once. The chain employs TRBV19 and TRBJ2-1, with 7 positions matching TRBD2. Source material: naive CD4+ T cells from blood. The origin of this receptor is a man between 18 and 35 years old with type 1 diabetes. DNA for the CDR3: TGTGCCAGTAGTATGTCAGCTAGCGGCTACAATGAGCAGTTCTTC. Protein product: CASSMSASGYNEQFF.